A selection of T cell receptor beta chains follows, all from one sample in a study of cytomegalovirus exposure and HLA in healthy donors. Produced via immunoSEQ multiplex PCR; TCRdb's table is partial and in-frame only. This sample carries about 200,000 clones, approximately 80% of them seen once, and the ten largest clones take about 3.1%. Sequencing was done on a sample of PBMCs. These receptor sequences come from a man in his thirties or forties in good health and CMV-seronegative. Each CDR3 is given with its conserved first and last residue. A D gene is named only where the DNA matches it firmly. Clone size is shown for a subset of rows, as once, few, many or a class of expanded clone.

clone size	J gene	D gene	V gene	CDR3 protein	CDR3 DNA
NA	TRBJ1-5	NA	TRBV27	CASSSQIHQPQHF	TGTGCCAGCAGTTCTCAGATCCATCAGCCCCAGCATTTT
NA	TRBJ2-2	NA	TRBV20-1	CSASRTGELFF	TGCAGTGCTAGTCGGACCGGGGAGCTGTTTTTT
NA	TRBJ2-7	NA	TRBV7-2	CASSLARVAGPGVPYEQYF	TGTGCCAGCAGCTTAGCTAGAGTGGCGGGCCCGGGAGTCCCTTACGAGCAGTACTTC
NA	TRBJ1-2	TRBD1	TRBV28	CASSLDRRQGGYTF	TGTGCCAGCAGTTTGGACAGGCGACAGGGAGGCTACACCTTC
NA	TRBJ1-6	TRBD1	TRBV19	CASSLTGSSPLHF	TGTGCCAGTAGTCTGACAGGGAGTTCACCCCTCCACTTT
NA	TRBJ1-1	TRBD1	TRBV27	CASSIAGTALTEAFF	TGTGCCAGCAGTATCGCCGGGACAGCCCTCACTGAAGCTTTCTTT
NA	TRBJ2-1	NA	TRBV2	CASGSSPYNEQFF	TGTGCCAGCGGTTCTAGCCCCTACAATGAGCAGTTCTTC
NA	TRBJ1-3	TRBD1	TRBV9	CASSYTGAESGNTIYF	TGTGCCAGCAGCTACACAGGGGCTGAGTCTGGAAACACCATATATTTT
NA	TRBJ2-3	TRBD1	TRBV6-1	CASSARTGPTDTQYF	TGTGCCAGCAGTGCCCGGACAGGCCCCACAGATACGCAGTATTTT
NA	TRBJ2-5	NA	TRBV9	CASSVQGGASGETQYF	TGTGCCAGCAGCGTACAAGGGGGGGCCTCGGGGGAGACCCAGTACTTC
NA	TRBJ2-1	TRBD1	TRBV10-1	CASSENRGIYNEQFF	TGCGCCAGCAGTGAAAACAGGGGGATCTACAATGAGCAGTTCTTC
NA	TRBJ2-2	TRBD1	TRBV6-1	CASDLEGAGTGELFF	TGTGCCAGCGACCTTGAGGGGGCAGGCACCGGGGAGCTGTTTTTT
NA	TRBJ1-4	TRBD1	TRBV7-9	CASSHTGEANEKLFF	TGTGCCAGCAGCCATACAGGGGAGGCTAATGAAAAACTGTTTTTT
NA	TRBJ2-6	NA	TRBV7-2	CASSPGGTGASVLTF	TGTGCCAGCAGCCCTGGGGGGACCGGGGCCAGCGTCCTGACTTTC
few	TRBJ2-5	NA	TRBV5-6	CASSTFRRALQETQYF	TGTGCCAGCAGCACCTTTCGGAGGGCCCTGCAAGAGACCCAGTACTTC
NA	TRBJ1-6	NA	TRBV27	CASSLSIPMPGSYNSPLHF	TGTGCCAGCAGTTTATCAATCCCTATGCCGGGCTCCTATAATTCACCCCTCCACTTT
NA	TRBJ2-7	NA	TRBV29-1	CSVDQGANRGQYF	TGCAGCGTTGACCAAGGGGCGAACAGAGGGCAGTACTTC
NA	TRBJ1-2	NA	TRBV5-1	CASSLGENYGYTF	TGCGCCAGCAGCCTGGGAGAGAACTATGGCTACACCTTC
NA	TRBJ1-5	NA	TRBV28	CASSFLGTNQPQHF	TGTGCCAGCAGTTTTCTCGGTACCAATCAGCCCCAGCATTTT
NA	TRBJ2-1	NA	TRBV4-1	CASSPAWRPTDNEQFF	TGCGCCAGCAGCCCTGCCTGGCGGCCAACCGACAATGAGCAGTTCTTC
few	TRBJ2-3	TRBD1	TRBV2	CASRFQGASTDTQYF	TGTGCCAGCAGGTTCCAGGGGGCTAGCACAGATACGCAGTATTTT
NA	TRBJ2-5	NA	TRBV5-1	CASSPTIGYQETQYF	TGCGCCAGCAGCCCGACGATCGGGTACCAAGAGACCCAGTACTTC
NA	TRBJ2-1	TRBD1	TRBV19	CASSLLPGQGDRGEQFF	TGTGCCAGTAGTCTACTTCCGGGACAGGGGGACCGAGGGGAGCAGTTCTTC
NA	TRBJ1-4	NA	TRBV15	CATSYRDLNEKLFF	TGTGCCACCAGCTACCGGGATCTTAATGAAAAACTGTTTTTT
NA	TRBJ1-1	TRBD1	TRBV4-2	CASSQLQGANTEAFF	TGTGCCAGCAGCCAATTACAGGGGGCCAACACTGAAGCTTTCTTT
few	TRBJ1-3	NA	TRBV6-5	CASSLRGVSGNTIYF	TGTGCCAGCAGTCTCCGGGGGGTCTCTGGAAACACCATATATTTT
few	TRBJ1-5	NA	TRBV28	CASSLSGGPNQPQHF	TGTGCCAGCAGTTTATCCGGGGGGCCCAATCAGCCCCAGCATTTT
NA	TRBJ2-3	TRBD2	TRBV27	CASSSSRTSAYTDTQYF	TGTGCCAGCAGTTCAAGTCGGACTAGCGCTTACACAGATACGCAGTATTTT
NA	TRBJ1-1	NA	TRBV5-4	CASSLGTGNTEAFF	TGTGCCAGCAGCTTGGGAACAGGGAACACTGAAGCTTTCTTT
NA	TRBJ1-2	NA	TRBV28	CASSLERYYGYTF	TGTGCCAGCAGTTTGGAGCGGTACTATGGCTACACCTTC
NA	TRBJ2-7	TRBD2	TRBV7-8	CASSLAGGNNYEQYF	TGTGCCAGCAGCTTAGCCGGGGGGAACAATTACGAGCAGTACTTC
NA	TRBJ1-1	TRBD1	TRBV10-3	CAIRDSLNTEAFF	TGTGCCATACGGGACAGCTTGAACACTGAAGCTTTCTTT
NA	TRBJ2-3	TRBD1	TRBV28	CASSTGVEDTQYF	TGTGCCAGCAGCACAGGGGTGGAAGATACGCAGTATTTT
NA	TRBJ2-7	NA	TRBV4-2	CASSQEDRFGLGAGNNYEQYF	TGTGCCAGCAGCCAAGAGGATAGGTTTGGGCTAGGGGCAGGGAACAACTACGAGCAGTACTTC
once	TRBJ2-1	TRBD1	TRBV6-5	CASSYSTGGFYNEQFF	TGTGCCAGCAGTTACTCGACAGGGGGTTTCTACAATGAGCAGTTCTTC
NA	TRBJ1-1	NA	TRBV6-5	CASRTSAGNRAFF	TGTGCCAGCAGGACATCGGCCGGAAACCGAGCTTTCTTT
NA	TRBJ2-3	TRBD2	TRBV29-1	CSDISGGTDTQYF	TGCAGCGATATTAGCGGGGGAACGGATACGCAGTATTTT
NA	TRBJ1-2	NA	TRBV27	CASSLPFGTGQWVEFGYGYTF	TGTGCCAGCAGTTTACCCTTTGGTACAGGACAGTGGGTTGAATTTGGGTATGGCTACACCTTC
NA	TRBJ1-1	NA	TRBV4-2	CASSQDPNGPSGEGTEAFF	TGTGCCAGCAGCCAAGACCCAAACGGCCCGTCCGGCGAGGGCACTGAAGCTTTCTTT
NA	TRBJ2-5	NA	TRBV18	CASSPLGGRRTQETQYF	TGTGCCAGCTCACCACTGGGGGGAAGGAGGACCCAAGAGACCCAGTACTTC
NA	TRBJ2-7	NA	TRBV6-1	CASRSTWTAEQYF	TGTGCCAGCAGATCAACCTGGACAGCTGAGCAGTACTTC
NA	TRBJ1-2	TRBD1	TRBV19	CASSIRTGTNYGYTF	TGTGCCAGTAGTATACGGACAGGTACCAACTATGGCTACACCTTC
NA	TRBJ1-1	NA	TRBV6-5	CASSGQQGPAFF	TGTGCCAGCAGTGGGCAACAGGGTCCGGCTTTCTTT
NA	TRBJ2-7	TRBD1	TRBV6-1	CASSEERGQGYEQYF	TGTGCCAGCAGTGAAGAAAGGGGACAGGGATACGAGCAGTACTTC
few	TRBJ2-3	NA	TRBV19	CASSPIQGGADTQYF	TGTGCCAGTAGTCCAATCCAAGGGGGGGCAGATACGCAGTATTTT
NA	TRBJ1-2	NA	TRBV15	CATSPGGAAYGYTF	TGTGCCACCAGTCCCGGGGGGGCCGCCTATGGCTACACCTTC